This TCR beta chain stems from a study of T-cell reconstitution after alpha-beta-depleted transplantation in children. A TCRbeta library incorporating unique molecular identifiers was prepared. One entry per CDR3 protein results from TCRdb running MiXCR on the PCR reads. The sample lists about 400,000 distinct CDR3 sequences, just over 20% seen once, with 3.5% to 4% in the top ten. CDR1 is MDHEN and CDR2 is SYDVKM in the germline V gene. Trimming at V came to 5 bases and at J to 4 bases, leaving 3 bases not matched to a gene. The CDR3 runs 13 residues. This clonotype was counted between two and nine times.

The material sequenced was PBMCs from the stem cell graft donor, taken from the stem cell graft. The chain recombines TRBV28 with TRBJ1-2, with 8 nucleotides matching TRBD1. The TCR sequence derives from a human donor who donated a stem cell graft to a child with acute myeloid leukemia. The CDR3 loop reads CASSGQGGYGYTF. In nucleotides, the CDR3 is TGTGCCAGCAGTGGACAGGGAGGCTATGGCTACACCTTC.